This T cell receptor beta chain emerged from a study of T cells in Graves' hyperthyroidism and ophthalmopathy (dated by TCRdb to the late 2010s). A note on the overall study: Peripheral blood was sampled at the time of initial diagnosis, prior to any treatment. Thyroid tissue and blood T-cell repertoires from roughly 6 Graves' hyperthyroidism patients were also compared in the study. To identify distinguishing TCR V-J signatures, a discovery cohort of roughly 100 patients was used, comprising roughly 45 with Graves' ophthalmopathy and around 60 with stable Graves' hyperthyroidism. Following sampling, methimazole starting at 30 mg daily was given to hyperthyroidism patients, and high-dose intravenous methylprednisolone was given to ophthalmopathy patients. The 90 to 100 discovery patients were randomly divided into training and test sets at a 7:3 ratio. An independent validation cohort of under 20 hyperthyroidism patients and 17 patients who later progressed to ophthalmopathy tested prospective prediction of ophthalmopathy. TCR Vbeta CDR3 sequencing of 140 or so peripheral blood samples (43 ophthalmopathy, 75 to 80 hyperthyroidism and around 17 progressor patients) is reported in the paper.

The TCR beta CDR3 regions were amplified from RNA transcripts. The TCR CDR3 was subjected to a first round of RT-PCR using the HTBI primer set and the Qiagen OneStep RT-PCR kit. Libraries were constructed in a second round of multiplex PCR, after which size selection and purification were performed. Sequencing of the libraries was done on an Illumina HiSeq2000 using paired-end 100 bp reads. In the original analysis: SOAPnuke was used to process the raw data, throwing out any read that contained adapters or uncalled bases, had a mean Phred below 15, or lacked an exact constant-primer or identifier match. COPE v1.2.5 was used to merge high-quality paired reads, and clonotypes were defined as unique nucleotide sequences. Clonotypes were aligned to IMGT TRBV, TRBD and TRBJ reference segments using MiTCR v1.1. Only V-J combinations with frequency above 0.0001, covering 99.2% of repertoires, were analysed. The TCS score was defined as F50 (clonal expansion) divided by E x V (chaos), with BLOSUM62-based TCRdist calculated between CDR3 peptides within each V-J. Welch's t-statistics and random forest reduced fewer than 600 V-J features to roughly 13, which were used in a naive Bayes classifier (R e1071). TCRdb passed the public sequencing reads through fastp at Q25 and MiXCR, retaining productive beta sequences. Under each unique CDR3 protein, matching rows form one entry showing the most common genes and DNA. TCRdb, rather than the study authors, made the V and J calls. The sample table contains 250,000 to 300,000 distinct CDR3 sequences; only one count was recorded for approximately 15% of them. Jointly, the top ten make up under 8% of the sample.

Via the germline V gene, CDR1 is MNHNS and CDR2 SASEGT. The V end loses 9 bases and the J end loses 3 bases, and a stretch of 12 bases separates them. The CDR3 starts with the cysteine, ends with the phenylalanine, and has 13 residues. The only DNA kept is the CDR3, 39 bases in frame from the first base. General findings and caveats noted by the study authors: In validation, the model predicted progression to ophthalmopathy with about 71% sensitivity and around 72% specificity, a median of approximately 6.7 months before onset. Most expanded thyroid clonotypes (frequency above 0.001) were also found in blood, which suggests that blood repertoires may mirror thyroid immune responses. Ophthalmopathy was separated from stable hyperthyroidism by a 13 V-J signature model, with around 88% sensitivity and just over 81% specificity obtained in cross-validation and 80%/75% obtained in testing. Sample size was not statistically predetermined, and blinding of investigators to group allocation was not performed.

Stable Graves' hyperthyroidism was defined as the absence of progression to ophthalmopathy over 18 months of follow-up. Hyperthyroidism patients were newly diagnosed, with disease duration under 2 months, and aged 18 to 65 years. Patients with uncontrolled infections, other autoimmune diseases, pregnancy or lactation were excluded. Diagnoses were based on clinical symptoms, serum thyroxine and TRAb, thyroid ultrasound and orbital computed tomography. PBMCs were isolated from 7.5 to 10 ml of fresh peripheral blood by Ficoll-Paque density gradient centrifugation. Total RNA was extracted with Trizol reagent, and quality was checked on an Agilent 2100 Bioanalyzer. Ten or more counts support this clonotype. It lacks a known antigen. Base qualities were left out, and no much larger clone turns up one base away.

This chain joins TRBV6-1 to TRBJ1-5; the D segment cannot be called with confidence. The sequencing sample was made of blood. This clonotype was obtained from a woman aged 40 to 50 with Graves' hyperthyroidism. The nucleotide sequence reads TGTGCCAGTTGTTTCGAATCCAATCAGCCCCAGCATTTT. It translates as CASCFESNQPQHF.